The rows below give T cell receptor beta chains drawn from one sample of a study of cytomegalovirus exposure and HLA in healthy donors. Assay used: immunoSEQ multiplex PCR; TCRdb lists only in-frame clones, some missing. This repertoire shows about 200,000 clones, approximately 85% found once; its top ten account for 1.5%. Sequencing input: PBMCs. The source of these receptors is a girl between 10 and 17 years old in good health and CMV-seropositive. Each CDR3 is given with its conserved first and last residue. A D gene is named only where the DNA matches it firmly. Size tells how often a clone was seen (once, few, many) or the class of an expanded clone, and some rows leave it out.

CASRQANYGYTF TGTGCCAGCAGACAGGCTAACTATGGCTACACCTTC TRBJ1-2 TRBV25-1 - -
CAITPGGETQYF TGTGCCATCACCCCCGGGGGTGAGACCCAGTACTTC TRBJ2-5 TRBV10-3 - -
CASSLERLAGARYNEQFF TGTGCCAGCAGCTTAGAACGGCTAGCGGGGGCCCGATACAATGAGCAGTTCTTC TRBJ2-1 TRBV11-2 TRBD2 -
CATSRDMAGGQPQHF TGTGCCACCAGCAGAGATATGGCCGGCGGGCAGCCCCAGCATTTT TRBJ1-5 TRBV15 - -
CASYLGGFLSQETQYF TGTGCCAGCTACCTTGGGGGCTTCCTCTCCCAAGAGACCCAGTACTTC TRBJ2-5 TRBV5-4 - once
CASSGPGLRTGELFF TGTGCCAGCAGCGGGCCGGGACTTCGCACCGGGGAGCTGTTTTTT TRBJ2-2 TRBV9 - -
CASSVVEGAAQYF TGTGCCAGCAGCGTAGTCGAGGGGGCGGCCCAGTACTTC TRBJ2-5 TRBV9 TRBD1 -
CASSLSSGTTDTQYF TGTGCCAGCAGCTTATCTAGCGGGACCACAGATACGCAGTATTTT TRBJ2-3 TRBV5-4 TRBD2 -
CSPQTGVAKNIQYF TGCAGCCCTCAAACAGGGGTAGCCAAAAACATTCAGTACTTC TRBJ2-4 TRBV29-1 TRBD1 -
CASSLAAGFNEKLFF TGTGCCAGCAGCTTGGCGGCGGGTTTTAATGAAAAACTGTTTTTT TRBJ1-4 TRBV5-8 - -
CASSNPQGAYEQYF TGTGCCAGCAGTAACCCACAGGGAGCCTACGAGCAGTACTTC TRBJ2-7 TRBV6-5 - -
CASSRTGEETQYF TGCGCCAGCAGCAGGACAGGGGAGGAGACCCAGTACTTC TRBJ2-5 TRBV5-1 TRBD1 -
CSVGGGQGNYGYTF TGCAGCGTTGGCGGGGGACAGGGGAACTATGGCTACACCTTC TRBJ1-2 TRBV29-1 TRBD1 -
CASWGDRGPGELFF TGTGCCAGTTGGGGGGACAGGGGTCCCGGGGAGCTGTTTTTT TRBJ2-2 TRBV11-3 TRBD1 -
CSTRTSYNEQFF TGCAGCACGAGGACTAGCTACAATGAGCAGTTCTTC TRBJ2-1 TRBV29-1 TRBD2 -
CASSEDRLGEQFF TGCGCCAGCAGTGAAGACAGGTTGGGTGAGCAGTTCTTC TRBJ2-1 TRBV10-1 - -
CASSTIRGRGSNYGYTF TGTGCCAGCAGTACCATCAGGGGGCGCGGATCTAACTATGGCTACACCTTC TRBJ1-2 TRBV27 TRBD1 -
CASSQVFGTVYGYTF TGCGCCAGCAGCCAAGTCTTCGGGACAGTCTATGGCTACACCTTC TRBJ1-2 TRBV4-3 TRBD1 -
CASSGQQTARYTF TGTGCCAGCAGTGGCCAACAGACAGCGCGCTACACCTTC TRBJ1-2 TRBV6-1 - -
CASSRSAGVNTGELFF TGTGCCAGCAGCCGGTCAGCGGGGGTGAACACCGGGGAGCTGTTTTTT TRBJ2-2 TRBV6-4 TRBD2 few
CASSLELQRPQETQYF TGTGCCAGCAGCTTAGAACTCCAACGCCCCCAAGAGACCCAGTACTTC TRBJ2-5 TRBV11-3 - few
CASSQRSPGTNEKLFF TGCGCCAGCAGTCAACGATCGCCGGGGACTAATGAAAAACTGTTTTTT TRBJ1-4 TRBV5-1 - -
CASSLGRGGNQPQHF TGTGCCAGCAGCTTGGGTCGGGGGGGCAATCAGCCCCAGCATTTT TRBJ1-5 TRBV7-9 - -
CASSILRQSTDTQYF TGTGCCAGCAGCATCCTCCGACAGAGCACAGATACGCAGTATTTT TRBJ2-3 TRBV27 - -
CAIGSGTGTGYGYTF TGTGCCATCGGTTCAGGGACAGGGACGGGCTATGGCTACACCTTC TRBJ1-2 TRBV10-3 TRBD1 -
CASKLGVDTEAFF TGTGCCAGCAAGCTAGGGGTGGACACTGAAGCTTTCTTT TRBJ1-1 TRBV28 - -
CASSLGGGLQETQYF TGTGCCAGCAGCCTTGGGGGGGGTCTCCAAGAGACCCAGTACTTC TRBJ2-5 TRBV11-2 TRBD2 -
CASSQRSAGPQYF TGTGCCAGCAGCCAGAGGTCCGCCGGCCCGCAGTATTTT TRBJ2-3 TRBV6-5 - once
CASSPGQGSHEQYF TGTGCCAGCAGCCCGGGACAGGGGTCCCACGAGCAGTACTTC TRBJ2-7 TRBV6-5 TRBD1 -
CATLPSAGGSGELFF TGTGCCACCCTACCTTCGGCAGGGGGGTCCGGGGAGCTGTTTTTT TRBJ2-2 TRBV6-4 - -
CASSPEGSGGQYF TGTGCCAGCAGCCCGGAGGGGTCAGGGGGCCAGTACTTC TRBJ2-5 TRBV7-7 - -
CASSPGDRFVVEQYF TGTGCCAGCAGCCCAGGGGACAGGTTTGTGGTAGAGCAGTACTTC TRBJ2-7 TRBV11-2 TRBD1 -
CASSQDHGRGLGTQYF TGCGCCAGCAGCCAAGATCACGGTAGGGGGCTCGGGACCCAGTACTTC TRBJ2-5 TRBV4-3 TRBD1 -
CATSREAGAAETQYF TGTGCCACCAGCAGAGAGGCAGGGGCCGCAGAGACCCAGTACTTC TRBJ2-5 TRBV15 - -
CASSQDPIWSSGNTIYF TGTGCCAGCAGCCAAGATCCGATCTGGAGCTCTGGAAACACCATATATTTT TRBJ1-3 TRBV14 - -
CASSSDYGTGEYNEQFF TGTGCCAGCAGCTCGGATTACGGGACAGGAGAGTACAATGAGCAGTTCTTC TRBJ2-1 TRBV5-4 TRBD1 once
CASSLLRGGTAKNIQYF TGTGCCAGCAGTTTATTGAGGGGGGGCACAGCCAAAAACATTCAGTACTTC TRBJ2-4 TRBV27 - -